This T cell receptor (beta chain) was identified in a study of post-analysis software for immune sequencing data. Broader study findings: Under the F measure, samples that were prepared in one batch clustered strongly together. TRBV segments more frequent in patients than in controls numbered five and included TRBV5-6, TRBV5-1 and TRBV20-1. Normalized Chao1 diversity in multiple sclerosis patients fell significantly below that of controls.

Points on this clonotype: What it binds is unknown. An end of the junction does not agree with germline; a read error may underlie this.

TCR beta libraries were prepared from cDNA with unique molecular identifiers. The authors obtained some 500,000 cDNA molecules from approximately 0.95 to 9.8 million T cells. TCRdb re-called the PCR reads through MiXCR, storing one row per CDR3 protein. Of about 770,000 distinct CDR3 sequences in the sample, under 60% were seen once. Germline lookup yields CDR1 MNHEY and CDR2 SMNVEV (reference sequence). The length of the CDR3 is 14 residues. This receptor was taken from a girl aged 10-17 years with multiple sclerosis. The sample comprised blood. The V and J genes are TRBV27 and TRBJ1-2, with 7 bases lining up with TRBD1. The CDR3 nucleotides read TGTGCCAGCAGTTTGAGGGGGCGAGGGTATGGCTACACTTTC. Translating it yields CASSLRGRGYGYTF.